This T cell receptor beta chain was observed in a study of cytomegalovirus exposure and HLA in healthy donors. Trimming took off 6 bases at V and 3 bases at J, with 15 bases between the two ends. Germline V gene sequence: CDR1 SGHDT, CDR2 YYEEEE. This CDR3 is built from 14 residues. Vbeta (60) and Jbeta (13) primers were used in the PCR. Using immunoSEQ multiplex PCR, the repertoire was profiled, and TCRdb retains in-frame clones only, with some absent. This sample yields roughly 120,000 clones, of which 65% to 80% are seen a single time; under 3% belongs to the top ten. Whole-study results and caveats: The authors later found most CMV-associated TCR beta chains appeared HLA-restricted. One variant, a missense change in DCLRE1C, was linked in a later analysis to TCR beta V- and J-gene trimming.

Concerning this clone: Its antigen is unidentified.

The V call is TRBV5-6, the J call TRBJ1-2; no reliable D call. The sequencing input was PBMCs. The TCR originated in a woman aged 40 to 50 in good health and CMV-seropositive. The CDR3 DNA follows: TGTGCCAGCATCCCCATTGGGCAAGACTATGGCTACACCTTC. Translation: CASIPIGQDYGYTF.